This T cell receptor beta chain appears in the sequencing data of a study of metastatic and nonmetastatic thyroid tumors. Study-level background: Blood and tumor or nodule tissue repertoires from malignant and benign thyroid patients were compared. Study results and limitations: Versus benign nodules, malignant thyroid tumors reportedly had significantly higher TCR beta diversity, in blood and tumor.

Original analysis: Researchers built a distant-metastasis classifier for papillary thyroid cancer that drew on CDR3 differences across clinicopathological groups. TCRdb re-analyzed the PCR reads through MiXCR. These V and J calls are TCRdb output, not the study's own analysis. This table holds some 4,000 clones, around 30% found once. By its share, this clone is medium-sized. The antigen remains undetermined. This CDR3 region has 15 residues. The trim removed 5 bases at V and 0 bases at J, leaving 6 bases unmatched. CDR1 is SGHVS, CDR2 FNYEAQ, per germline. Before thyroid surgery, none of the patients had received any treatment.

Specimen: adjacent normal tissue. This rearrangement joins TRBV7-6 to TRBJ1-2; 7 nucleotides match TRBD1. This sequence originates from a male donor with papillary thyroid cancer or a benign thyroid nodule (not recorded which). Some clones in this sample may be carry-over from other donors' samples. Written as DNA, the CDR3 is TGTGCCAGCAGCCCAGGGACAGAGTCTAACTATGGCTACACCTTC. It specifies CASSPGTESNYGYTF. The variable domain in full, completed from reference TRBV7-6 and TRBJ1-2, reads GAGVSQSPRYKVTKRGQDVALRCDPISGHVSLYWYRQALGQGPEFLTYFNYEAQQDKSGLPNDRFSAERPEGSISTLTIQRTEQRDSAMYRCASSPGTESNYGYTFGSGTRLTVV.